This is a list of T cell receptor beta chains from one sample in a study of T-cell reconstitution after alpha-beta-depleted transplantation in children. TCRdb reanalysed the PCR reads using MiXCR and keeps one entry per CDR3 protein. The table records 610,000 or so distinct CDR3 sequences, roughly a quarter of them present only once. The sequences come from PBMCs, collected before TCRalphabeta/CD19-depleted stem cell transplant. The receptors derive from a boy under two years old with Wiskott-Aldrich syndrome, due to receive a stem cell transplant. Both conserved end residues are part of each CDR3. The order of the fields is J gene, D gene, V gene, CDR3 length, clone size, CDR3 DNA, CDR3 protein. D genes are given only for firm matches. Size tells how often a clone was seen (once, few, many) or the class of an expanded clone, and some rows leave it out.

>TRBJ1-2|-|TRBV29-1|12|once
TGCAGCGTTGGGGGGGGGGATTATGGCTACACCTTC
CSVGGGDYGYTF
>TRBJ1-1|-|TRBV5-1|15|-
TGCGCCAGCAGCCCCTTAGGGGGTGCAAACACTGAAGCTTTCTTT
CASSPLGGANTEAFF
>TRBJ2-5|TRBD2|TRBV20-1|16|-
TGCAGTCCTTATCTTGCGGGCGGGAGGGCGCAAGAGACCCAGTACTTC
CSPYLAGGRAQETQYF
>TRBJ2-7|-|TRBV15|16|-
TGTGCCACCAGCAGAGAAGGGGCAAAGGGTTCCTACGAGCAGTACTTC
CATSREGAKGSYEQYF
>TRBJ1-1|-|TRBV20-1|14|-
TGCAGTGCTAGTCCTACTTTAAAGGGCACTGAAGCTTTCTTT
CSASPTLKGTEAFF
>TRBJ2-3|-|TRBV7-6|16|few
TGTGCCAGCAGCCACCCATTCGGGCGAGGCACAGATACGCAGTATTTT
CASSHPFGRGTDTQYF
>TRBJ2-2|-|TRBV20-1|13|-
TGCAGTTGTCTACTAGCTGTCACCGGGGAGCTGTTTTTT
CSCLLAVTGELFF
>TRBJ2-5|-|TRBV4-1|16|few
TGCGCCAGCAGCCAAGAGGGACGGAACTTCCAAGAGACCCAGTACTTC
CASSQEGRNFQETQYF
>TRBJ2-7|-|TRBV5-1|14|once
TGCGCCAGCAGCCCCCTTCAGGGCTTCTACGAGCAGTACTTC
CASSPLQGFYEQYF
>TRBJ1-5|-|TRBV7-2|17|-
TGTGCCAGCAGCTTCCGACAGCTGATGGACGGCAATCAGCCCCAGCATTTT
CASSFRQLMDGNQPQHF
>TRBJ1-5|-|TRBV6-2/TRBV6-3|17|-
TGTGCCAGCAGTTACACCCAGCAAGGGCTAAGAGATCAGCCCCAGCATTTT
CASSYTQQGLRDQPQHF
>TRBJ2-3|TRBD2|TRBV5-1|15|many
TGCGCCAGCAGCTTGGGACTAGCGGGCACAGATACGCAGTATTTT
CASSLGLAGTDTQYF
>TRBJ1-5|-|TRBV28|15|few
TGTGCCAGCAGGGGTCTTTTGGTCGGCAATCAGCCCCAGCATTTT
CASRGLLVGNQPQHF
>TRBJ2-1|-|TRBV6-2/TRBV6-3|13|-
TGTGCCAGCAGTTACGCGAGGGGCAATGAGCAGTTCTTC
CASSYARGNEQFF
>TRBJ2-7|TRBD1|TRBV20-1|15|-
TGCAGTGCTAGAGGGGAAGGGGGCGTCTTTTACGAGCAGTACTTC
CSARGEGGVFYEQYF
>TRBJ1-5|-|TRBV20-1|12|-
TGCAGTGCTAGACAGAAGGATCAGCCCCAGCATTTT
CSARQKDQPQHF
>TRBJ2-7|-|TRBV28|15|few
TGTGCCAGCAGTTCCGGGACTGAGAGCTCCTACGAGCAGTACTTC
CASSSGTESSYEQYF
>TRBJ1-5|-|TRBV10-3|14|few
TGTGCCATCAGTGAGTTTGACGCCCCACGGCCCCAGCATTTT
CAISEFDAPRPQHF
>TRBJ2-5|-|TRBV29-1|13|many
TGCAGCGTAGAGAGACAGACCCAAGAGACCCAGTACTTC
CSVERQTQETQYF
>TRBJ2-1|TRBD2|TRBV29-1|14|-
TGCAGCGGCCACGGGACTAGCGAAGACAATGAGCAGTTCTTC
CSGHGTSEDNEQFF
>TRBJ2-5|-|TRBV20-1|13|few
TGCAGTGCTAGAGTCAGGGTCCAAGAGACCCAGTACTTC
CSARVRVQETQYF
>TRBJ2-7|-|TRBV5-1|16|few
TGCGCCAGCAGCTTGGGTGGGGCGGCTAGTGGTGTGGAGCAGTACTTC
CASSLGGAASGVEQYF
>TRBJ2-1|TRBD2|TRBV5-1|18|-
TGCGCCAGCAGAGCCTTGGCGGGAGGCCTTATTGGGGACAATGAGCAGTTCTTC
CASRALAGGLIGDNEQFF
>TRBJ1-2|TRBD1|TRBV12-3/TRBV12-4|15|-
TGTGCCAGCAGTTTTTACTACAGGGGGATAGCTGGCTACACCTTC
CASSFYYRGIAGYTF
>TRBJ2-5|-|TRBV2|17|few
TGTGCCAGCAAGAAATCCCATGCCCTAGCGAGGCAAGAGACCCAGTACTTC
CASKKSHALARQETQYF
>TRBJ1-1|-|TRBV29-1|14|-
TGCAGCGCCGGGACCGGAGGCATGAACACTGAAGCTTTCTTT
CSAGTGGMNTEAFF
>TRBJ2-7|TRBD1|TRBV5-6|15|few
TGTGCCAGCAGCTTGGCGACTGGACAGGGGAGAGAGCAGTACTTC
CASSLATGQGREQYF
>TRBJ1-5|TRBD1|TRBV12-3/TRBV12-4|16|-
TGTGCCAGCAGTCCCCAGACAGGGTTTAGCAATCAGCCCCAGCATTTT
CASSPQTGFSNQPQHF
>TRBJ1-4|-|TRBV20-1|10|few
TGCAGTGCTAGCGACGAAAAACTGTTTTTT
CSASDEKLFF
>TRBJ2-1|TRBD2|TRBV20-1|17|-
TGCAGTGCTAGAGGTCTCATCCTAGCGGGACCCTACAATGAGCAGTTCTTC
CSARGLILAGPYNEQFF
>TRBJ2-7|-|TRBV4-1|17|-
TGCGCCAGCAGCCAAGTTTCCTGTGGGCAGATCGGGTACGAGCAGTACTTC
CASSQVSCGQIGYEQYF
>TRBJ1-3|-|TRBV20-1|12|-
TGCAGTGCAAAAGCATCTGGAAACACCATATATTTT
CSAKASGNTIYF
>TRBJ2-7|-|TRBV6-5|14|few
TGTGCCAGCAGTTACTCGAAGGTGCTCTACGAGCAGTACTTC
CASSYSKVLYEQYF
>TRBJ2-2|TRBD1|TRBV5-1|15|-
TGCGCCAGCAGCTTGCGAACAGGGGAGACCGGGGAGCTGTTTTTT
CASSLRTGETGELFF
>TRBJ1-2|-|TRBV28|15|-
TGTGCCAGCAGCGAATCGGGGCTCAGGGCCTATGGCTACACCTTC
CASSESGLRAYGYTF
>TRBJ1-5|-|TRBV12-3/TRBV12-4|15|few
TGTGCCAGCAGTCTTATGTTAGGGAGCGATCAGCCCCAGCATTTT
CASSLMLGSDQPQHF
>TRBJ2-7|-|TRBV29-1|12|-
TGCAGCGTTGATTTTGAGACCTACGAGCAGTACTTC
CSVDFETYEQYF
>TRBJ2-1|TRBD2|TRBV12-5|15|-
TGTGCTAGTGGCCCTACTAGCGGAGCCTACAATGAGCAGTTCTTC
CASGPTSGAYNEQFF
>TRBJ2-3|-|TRBV6-1|14|few
TGTGCCAGCAAGGGAGAGGGAATCACAGATACGCAGTATTTT
CASKGEGITDTQYF
>TRBJ2-3|TRBD1|TRBV29-1|14|-
TGCAGCGTCTCGGACAGGCCTAGCACAGATACGCAGTATTTT
CSVSDRPSTDTQYF
>TRBJ2-7|TRBD1|TRBV30|13|-
TGTGCCTGGAGTGCGGACAGGATCTACGAGCAGTACTTC
CAWSADRIYEQYF
>TRBJ2-7|TRBD1|TRBV20-1|14|-
TGCAGTGCTACTGGACAGGTGGGCACCTACGAGCAGTACTTC
CSATGQVGTYEQYF
>TRBJ1-5|-|TRBV6-2/TRBV6-3|15|-
TGTGCCAGCAGTCTACAACCAGGGCGCAATCAGCCCCAGCATTTT
CASSLQPGRNQPQHF
>TRBJ2-1|-|TRBV19|16|-
TGTGCCAGTAGCCACCTCGGAGGTGGCTCCTACAATGAGCAGTTCTTC
CASSHLGGGSYNEQFF
>TRBJ2-2|TRBD2|TRBV7-9|16|-
TGTGCCAGCAGTTCGCCGGGACTAGATTTCGCCGGGGAGCTGTTTTTT
CASSSPGLDFAGELFF